This TCR beta chain was recorded in a study of T cell changes during pregnancy in multiple sclerosis. The protocol was immunoSEQ multiplex PCR, while the TCRdb copy is restricted to in-frame clones and leaves out a portion. The repertoire holds under 50,000 clones, approximately 93% seen once, with approximately 8.6% in the top ten. The CDR3 consists of 17 residues. After removal of 2 bases from V and 1 base from J, the junction contained 7 bases not matched to a gene. The germline gives CDR1 SGHTS, CDR2 YDEGEE. The chain joins TRBV5-8 to TRBJ2-5, with 11 nucleotides matching TRBD1. The source is a female donor with multiple sclerosis, enrolled in a pregnancy study. Specimen: CD8+ T cells from peripheral blood mononuclear cells, collected in the third trimester of pregnancy. The DNA for the CDR3 is TGTGCCAGCAGCTTTCCCCCCGGGACAGGGGGCCAAGAGACCCAGTACTTC. As protein: CASSFPPGTGGQETQYF.